Below, 11 T cell receptor beta chains from the same sample are listed, as sequenced in a study of blood T cell repertoires in COVID-19. Sequencing used immunoSEQ multiplex PCR; TCRdb keeps in-frame clones, though not all of them. The profile shows 150,000 to 200,000 clones, about 80% of them singletons. What was sequenced was peripheral blood. These receptor sequences come from a woman in her 70s with acute or convalescent COVID-19.

The rearrangement uses TRBV5-1 and TRBJ2-1; TRBD2 aligns across 13 bases. Germline V gene lookup returns CDR1 SGHRS and CDR2 YFSETQ. V lost 0 bases and J lost 7; bases outside the gene matches: 10. This CDR3 spans 18 amino acids. The CDR3 nucleotides read TGCGCCAGCAGCTTGGGGACTAGCGGGAGAGTTGGGGGAAATGAGCAGTTCTTC. Its translation: CASSLGTSGRVGGNEQFF. The full variable domain, completed using reference TRBV5-1 and TRBJ2-1, is KAGVTQTPRYLIKTRGQQVTLSCSPISGHRSVSWYQQTPGQGLQFLFEYFSETQRNKGNFPGRFSGRQFSNSRSEMNVSTLELGDSALYLCASSLGTSGRVGGNEQFFGPGTRLTVL.

The chain has TRBV5-4 and TRBJ1-2; D may be TRBD1 (6 bases). This CDR3 comprises 15 residues. V lost 3 bases and J lost 8, with 20 bases in between. CDR1 is SGHNT, CDR2 YYREEE, per germline (reference sequence). The CDR3 DNA reads TGTGCCAGCAGCTCGAAAGGTCAGGGGCTGGGGGGCTACACCTTC. Protein: CASSSKGQGLGGYTF.

The chain employs TRBV24-1 and TRBJ2-3; 7 bases fit TRBD1. The length of the CDR3 is 15 residues. Germline lookup yields CDR1 KGHDR and CDR2 SFDVKD. The trim removed 7 bases at V and 3 bases at J, leaving 9 bases unmatched. CDR3 DNA: TGTGCCACCAGCGAGACAGGGCGCACGACAGATACGCAGTATTTT. The encoded protein is CATSETGRTTDTQYF.

This clone occurred a few times. The V call is TRBV5-1, the J call TRBJ2-3, with a weak D call TRBD2 (5 bases). The V end was cut by 0 bases, the J end by 5 bases, with 19 bases between. The CDR3 has 17 amino acids. Germline lookup yields CDR1 SGHRS and CDR2 YFSETQ. The chain's CDR3 is CASSLALSLGVKDTQYF. The CDR3 DNA sequence: TGCGCCAGCAGCTTGGCCCTTAGCCTGGGAGTTAAAGATACGCAGTATTTT.

This clone occurred once. The CDR3, as DNA: TGTGCCAGCAGCCAAGGACCAGGGCTAGCGGGGGTAGAGACCCAGTACTTC. It is translated as CASSQGPGLAGVETQYF. The chain combines TRBV3-1 (or the pseudogene TRBV3-2) with TRBJ2-5; TRBD2 aligns across 10 bases. The length of the CDR3 is 17 residues. V shed 1 base, J shed 4 bases, and the junction held 9 bases outside the gene matches. Germline V gene sequence: CDR1 LGHDT, CDR2 YNNKEL (reference sequence).

The V gene is TRBV7-2, the J gene TRBJ1-6; 8 nucleotides match TRBD1. This CDR3 has 14 amino acids. The V gene end was trimmed by 4 bases and the J gene end by 9 bases; junction bases not matched to a gene: 5. Germline V gives CDR1 SGHTA, CDR2 FQGNSA. In nucleotides, the CDR3 is TGTGCCAGCAGCTCGACAGGGGACGGTTCACCCCTCCACTTT. Its protein is CASSSTGDGSPLHF.

The chain employs TRBV24-1 and TRBJ2-7, with D perhaps TRBD2 (7 bases). The germline CDR1 and CDR2 sequences are KGHDR and SFDVKD. This CDR3 contains 15 residues. V was pared by 5 bases and J by 0 bases, with 13 bases between. CDR3 protein: CATSGGGGPSYEQYF. In nucleotides, the CDR3 is TGTGCCACCAGTGGAGGGGGAGGGCCCTCCTACGAGCAGTACTTC.

This clone came up a few times. This chain links TRBV6-5 with TRBJ2-1; D perhaps matches TRBD1 (7 bases). CDR3 size: 14 residues. Germline V gene data show CDR1 as MNHEY and CDR2 as SVGAGI. Trimming left V 6 bases short and J 9 bases short, with 18 bases between. CDR3 loop: CASRRDRDLSEQFF. The CDR3 nucleotides read TGTGCCAGCAGGAGAGACAGGGACTTAAGTGAGCAGTTCTTC.

The chain employs TRBV5-5 and TRBJ1-5; no firm D call. V lost 2 bases and J lost 5, with 5 bases in between. CDR3 length: 12 residues. CDR1 SGHKS and CDR2 YYEKEE come from the germline V gene (reference sequence). The CDR3 nucleotides read TGTGCCAGCAGCTTTTCTGATCAGCCCCAGCATTTT. It encodes CASSFSDQPQHF. Using reference TRBV5-5 and TRBJ1-5 for the parts outside the CDR3, the full variable domain is DAGVTQSPTHLIKTRGQQVTLRCSPISGHKSVSWYQQVLGQGPQFIFQYYEKEERGRGNFPDRFSARQFPNYSSELNVNALLLGDSALYLCASSFSDQPQHFGDGTRLSIL.

The table lists this clone with a count of one. The V and J genes are TRBV6-1 and TRBJ1-3, with 7 bases identical to TRBD1. Trimming removed 3 bases from V and 9 bases from J; junction bases left unmatched: 8. CDR1 and CDR2 (germline): MNHNS, SASEGT. The CDR3 spans 14 residues. This chain's CDR3 is CASSEGTARGTIYF. CDR3 DNA: TGTGCCAGCAGTGAGGGGACAGCCCGAGGCACCATATATTTT.

This chain connects TRBV7-9 to TRBJ2-3; D is unresolved. V lost 5 bases and J lost 6, with 9 bases in between. Germline V gene data show CDR1 as SEHNR and CDR2 as FQNEAQ (reference sequence). This CDR3 comprises 12 residues. CDR3 DNA sequence: TGTGCCAGCAGCCCAGAATCGGATACGCAGTATTTT. The encoded protein is CASSPESDTQYF.